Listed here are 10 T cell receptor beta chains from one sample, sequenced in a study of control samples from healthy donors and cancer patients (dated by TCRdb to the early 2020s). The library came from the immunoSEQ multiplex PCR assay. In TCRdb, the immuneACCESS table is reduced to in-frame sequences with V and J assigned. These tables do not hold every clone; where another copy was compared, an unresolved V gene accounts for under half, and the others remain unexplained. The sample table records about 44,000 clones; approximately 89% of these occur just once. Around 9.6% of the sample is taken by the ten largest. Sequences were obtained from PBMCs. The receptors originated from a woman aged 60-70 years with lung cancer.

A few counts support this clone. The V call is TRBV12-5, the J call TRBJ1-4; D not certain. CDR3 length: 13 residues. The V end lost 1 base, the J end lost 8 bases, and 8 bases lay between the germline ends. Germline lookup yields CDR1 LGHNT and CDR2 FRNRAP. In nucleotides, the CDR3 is TGTGCTAGTGGTTTGGGAGACGGAGAAAAACTGTTTTTT. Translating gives CASGLGDGEKLFF.

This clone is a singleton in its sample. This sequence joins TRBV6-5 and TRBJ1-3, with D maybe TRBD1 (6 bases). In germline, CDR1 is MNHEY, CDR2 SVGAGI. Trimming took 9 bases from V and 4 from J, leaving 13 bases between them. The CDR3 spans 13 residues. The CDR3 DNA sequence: TGTGCCAGTTCACAGGGACCAGGAAACACCATATATTTT. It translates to CASSQGPGNTIYF.

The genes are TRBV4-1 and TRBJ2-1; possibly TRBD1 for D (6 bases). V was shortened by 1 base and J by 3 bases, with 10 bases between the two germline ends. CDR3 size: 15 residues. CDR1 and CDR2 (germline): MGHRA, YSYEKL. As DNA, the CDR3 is TGCGCCAGCAGCCAAGGGGGGCTCGACTACAATGAGCAGTTCTTC. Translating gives CASSQGGLDYNEQFF.

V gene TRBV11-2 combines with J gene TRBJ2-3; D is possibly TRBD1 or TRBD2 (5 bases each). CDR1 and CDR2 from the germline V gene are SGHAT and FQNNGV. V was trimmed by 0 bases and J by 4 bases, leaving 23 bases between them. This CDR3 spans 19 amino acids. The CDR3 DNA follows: TGTGCCAGCAGCTTAGACCCTTCCTGGGACCCAAGAAGGGCAGATACGCAGTATTTT. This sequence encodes CASSLDPSWDPRRADTQYF.

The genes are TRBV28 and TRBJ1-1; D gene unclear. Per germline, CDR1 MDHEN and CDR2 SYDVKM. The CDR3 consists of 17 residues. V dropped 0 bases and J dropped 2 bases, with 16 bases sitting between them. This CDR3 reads CASSLWISGPPNTEAFF. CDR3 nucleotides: TGTGCCAGCAGTTTATGGATATCAGGACCACCAAACACTGAAGCTTTCTTT.

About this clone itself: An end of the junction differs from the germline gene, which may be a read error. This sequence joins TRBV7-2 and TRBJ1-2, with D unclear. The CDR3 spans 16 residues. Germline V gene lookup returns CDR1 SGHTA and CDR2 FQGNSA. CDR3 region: CASSRMRGLVFDGNTF. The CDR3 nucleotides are TGTGCCAGCAGCCGGATGCGGGGTTTGGTGTTTGATGGCAACACCTTC.

Here the CDR3 DNA reads TGTGCCAGCAGCGTAGACCCCGGGACAGTCTACTATGGCTACACCTTC. Residues: CASSVDPGTVYYGYTF. The rearrangement joins TRBV9 to TRBJ1-2; 7 bases line up with TRBD1. J lost 3 bases, V lost 0 bases, and 8 bases had no gene match. The CDR3 runs to 16 residues. Looked up from germline, CDR1 is SGDLS and CDR2 is YYNGEE.

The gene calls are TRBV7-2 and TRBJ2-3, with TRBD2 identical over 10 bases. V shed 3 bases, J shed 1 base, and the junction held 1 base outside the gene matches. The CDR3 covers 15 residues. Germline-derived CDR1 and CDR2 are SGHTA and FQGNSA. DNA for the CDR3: TGTGCCAGCAGCTTTGGACTAGCGGGCACAGATACGCAGTATTTT. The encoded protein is CASSFGLAGTDTQYF. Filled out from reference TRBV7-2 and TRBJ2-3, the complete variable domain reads GAGVSQSPSNKVTEKGKDVELRCDPISGHTALYWYRQSLGQGLEFLIYFQGNSAPDKSGLPSDRFSAERTGGSVSTLTIQRTQQEDSAVYLCASSFGLAGTDTQYFGPGTRLTVL.

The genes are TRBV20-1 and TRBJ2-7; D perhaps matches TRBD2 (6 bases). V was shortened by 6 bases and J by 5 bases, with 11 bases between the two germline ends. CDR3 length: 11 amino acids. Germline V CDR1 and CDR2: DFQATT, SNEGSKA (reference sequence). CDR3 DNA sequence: TGCAGTGCCCCGTGGAGGGACGAGCAGTACTTC. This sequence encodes CSAPWRDEQYF.

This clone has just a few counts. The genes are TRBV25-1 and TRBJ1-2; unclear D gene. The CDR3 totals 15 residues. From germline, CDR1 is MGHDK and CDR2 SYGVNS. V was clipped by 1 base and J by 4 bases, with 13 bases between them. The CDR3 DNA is TGTGCCAGCAGTGAATCTGGGCGGACGGTCTATGGCTACACCTTC. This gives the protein CASSESGRTVYGYTF.